Detailed here is one T cell receptor beta chain. Its specificity is not known. Blood was sampled at baseline, cycle 4 day 1, and cycle 7 day 1. Profiled with immunoSEQ multiplex PCR; TCRdb holds only in-frame clones, not every one. Of approximately 75,000 clones listed, about 83% are singletons. The entry originates in a study of OX40 agonist ivuxolimab in advanced cancers. Across the study: Dose-escalation cases comprised hepatocellular carcinoma, melanoma, renal cell or head and neck cancer.

Findings and limits, study-wide: Antigen specificity was not determined for the expanded peripheral T cells.

The input for sequencing was CD4+ or CD8+ T cells sorted from blood, taken in a trial of the OX40 agonist ivuxolimab. The clonotype was recovered from an adult with an advanced solid tumor such as melanoma, head and neck, liver or kidney cancer.

The CDR3 sequence is CASSFPFVWGEANYGYTF. The DNA for the CDR3 is TGTGCCAGCAGTTTCCCGTTTGTGTGGGGGGAGGCTAACTATGGCTACACCTTC. V usage is TRBV28 and J usage is TRBJ1-2; perhaps TRBD1 as D (5 bases). The V end lost 3 bases, the J end lost 0 bases, and 20 bases lay between the germline ends. The CDR3 length is 18 residues. The germline gives CDR1 MDHEN, CDR2 SYDVKM.